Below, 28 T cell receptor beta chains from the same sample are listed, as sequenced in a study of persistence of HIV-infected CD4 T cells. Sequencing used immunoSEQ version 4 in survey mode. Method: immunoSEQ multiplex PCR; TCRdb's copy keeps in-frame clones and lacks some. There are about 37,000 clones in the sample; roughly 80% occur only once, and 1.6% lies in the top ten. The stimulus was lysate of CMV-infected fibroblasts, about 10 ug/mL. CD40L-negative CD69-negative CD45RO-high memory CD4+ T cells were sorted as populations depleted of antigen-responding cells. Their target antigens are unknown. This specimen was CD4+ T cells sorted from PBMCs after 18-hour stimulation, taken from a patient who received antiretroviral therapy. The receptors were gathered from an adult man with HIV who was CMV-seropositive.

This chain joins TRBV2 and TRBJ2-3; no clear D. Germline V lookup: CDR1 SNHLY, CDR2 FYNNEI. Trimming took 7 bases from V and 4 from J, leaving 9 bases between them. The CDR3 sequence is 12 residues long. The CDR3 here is CASIQTPDTQYF. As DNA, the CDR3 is TGTGCCAGCATCCAGACCCCAGATACGCAGTATTTT. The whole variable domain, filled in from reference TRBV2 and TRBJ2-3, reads EPEVTQTPSHQVTQMGQEVILRCVPISNHLYFYWYRQILGQKVEFLVSFYNNEISEKSEIFDDQFSVERPDGSNFTLKIRSTKLEDSAMYFCASIQTPDTQYFGPGTRLTVL.

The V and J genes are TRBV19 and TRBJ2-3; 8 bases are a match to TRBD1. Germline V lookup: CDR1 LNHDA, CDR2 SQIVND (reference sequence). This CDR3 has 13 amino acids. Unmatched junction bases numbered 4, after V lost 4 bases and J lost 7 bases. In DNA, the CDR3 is TGTGCCAGTAGTAGGCAGGGGGCATATACGCAGTATTTT. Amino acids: CASSRQGAYTQYF.

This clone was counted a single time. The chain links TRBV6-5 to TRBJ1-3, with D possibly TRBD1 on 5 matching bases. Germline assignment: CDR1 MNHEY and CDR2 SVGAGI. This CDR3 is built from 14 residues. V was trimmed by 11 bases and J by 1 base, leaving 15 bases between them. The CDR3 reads CAVFPEGSGNTIYF. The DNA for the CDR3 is TGTGCCGTTTTCCCTGAGGGGTCTGGAAACACCATATATTTT.

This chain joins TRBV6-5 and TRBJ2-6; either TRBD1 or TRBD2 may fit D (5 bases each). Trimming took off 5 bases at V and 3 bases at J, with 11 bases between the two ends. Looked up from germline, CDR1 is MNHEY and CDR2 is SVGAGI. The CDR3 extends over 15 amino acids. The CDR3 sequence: CASSLGAGGANVLTF. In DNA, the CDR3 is TGTGCCAGCAGTCTCGGGGCGGGTGGGGCCAACGTCCTGACTTTC.

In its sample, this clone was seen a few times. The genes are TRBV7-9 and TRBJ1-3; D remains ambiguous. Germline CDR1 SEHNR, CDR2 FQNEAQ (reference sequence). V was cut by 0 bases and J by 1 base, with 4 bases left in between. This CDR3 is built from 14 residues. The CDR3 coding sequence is TGTGCCAGCAGCTTAGCCGAGTCTGGAAACACCATATATTTT. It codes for CASSLAESGNTIYF.

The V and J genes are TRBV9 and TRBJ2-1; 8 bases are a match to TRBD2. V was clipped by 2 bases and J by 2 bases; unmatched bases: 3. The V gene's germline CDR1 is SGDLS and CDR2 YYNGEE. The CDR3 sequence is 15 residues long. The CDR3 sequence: CASSVTSEPYNEQFF. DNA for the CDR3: TGTGCCAGCAGCGTGACTAGCGAGCCCTACAATGAGCAGTTCTTC.

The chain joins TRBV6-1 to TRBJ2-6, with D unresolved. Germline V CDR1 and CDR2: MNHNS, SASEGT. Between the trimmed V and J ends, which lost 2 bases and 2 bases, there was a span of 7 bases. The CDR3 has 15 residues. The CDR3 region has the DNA TGTGCCAGCAGTGAAACCGGAGCTGGGGCCAACGTCCTGACTTTC. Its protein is CASSETGAGANVLTF.

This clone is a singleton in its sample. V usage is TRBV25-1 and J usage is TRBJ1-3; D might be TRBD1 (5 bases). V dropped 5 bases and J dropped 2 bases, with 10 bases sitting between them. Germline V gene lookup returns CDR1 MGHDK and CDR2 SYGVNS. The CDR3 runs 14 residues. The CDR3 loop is CASSRDGTGNTIYF. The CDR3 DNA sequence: TGTGCCAGCAGTCGGGACGGCACTGGAAACACCATATATTTT.

The CDR3 is CASSKTLGGYTF. CDR3 nucleotide sequence: TGTGCCAGTAGTAAGACCTTGGGGGGCTACACCTTC. The gene calls are TRBV19 and TRBJ1-2; D gene ambiguous. V lost 4 bases, J lost 8 bases, and 11 bases lay in between. This CDR3 spans 12 amino acids. CDR1 and CDR2 (germline): LNHDA, SQIVND (reference sequence).

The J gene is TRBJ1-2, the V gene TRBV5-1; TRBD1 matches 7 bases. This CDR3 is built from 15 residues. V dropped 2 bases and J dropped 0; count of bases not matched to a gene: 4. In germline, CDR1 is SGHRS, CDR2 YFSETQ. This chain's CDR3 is CASSLGDRPNYGYTF. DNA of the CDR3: TGCGCCAGCAGCTTAGGGGACAGACCTAACTATGGCTACACCTTC.

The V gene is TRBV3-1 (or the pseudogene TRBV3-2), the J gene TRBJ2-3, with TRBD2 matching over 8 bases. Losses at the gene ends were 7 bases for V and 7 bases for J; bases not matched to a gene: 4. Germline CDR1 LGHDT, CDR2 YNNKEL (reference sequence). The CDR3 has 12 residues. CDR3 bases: TGTGCCAGCACCCCGGGGGGGAATACGCAGTATTTT. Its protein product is CASTPGGNTQYF.

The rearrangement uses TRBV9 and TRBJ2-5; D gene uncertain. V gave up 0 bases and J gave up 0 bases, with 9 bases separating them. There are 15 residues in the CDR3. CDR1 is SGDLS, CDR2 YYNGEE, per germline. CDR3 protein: CASSVGAQNQETQYF. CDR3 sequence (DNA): TGTGCCAGCAGCGTAGGCGCCCAGAACCAAGAGACCCAGTACTTC.

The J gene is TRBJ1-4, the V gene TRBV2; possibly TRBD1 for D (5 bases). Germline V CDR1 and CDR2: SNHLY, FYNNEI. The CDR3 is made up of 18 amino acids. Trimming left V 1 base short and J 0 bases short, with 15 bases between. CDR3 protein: CASSEGTPGPATNEKLFF. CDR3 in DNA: TGTGCCAGCAGTGAAGGGACACCTGGGCCTGCAACTAATGAAAAACTGTTTTTT.

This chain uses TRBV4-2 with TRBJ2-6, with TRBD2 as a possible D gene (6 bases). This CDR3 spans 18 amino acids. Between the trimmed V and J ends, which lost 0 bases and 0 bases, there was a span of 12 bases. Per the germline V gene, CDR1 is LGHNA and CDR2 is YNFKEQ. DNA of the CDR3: TGTGCCAGCAGCCAAGATGGCCAGGGAGGCTCTGGGGCCAACGTCCTGACTTTC. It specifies CASSQDGQGGSGANVLTF.

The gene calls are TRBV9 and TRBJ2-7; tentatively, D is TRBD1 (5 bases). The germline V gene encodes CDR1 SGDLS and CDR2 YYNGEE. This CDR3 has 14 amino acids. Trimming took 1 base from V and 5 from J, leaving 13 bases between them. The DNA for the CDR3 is TGTGCCAGCAGCGTAACAGGTCACTATGACGAGCAGTACTTC. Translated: CASSVTGHYDEQYF.

The chain's CDR3 is CATSDTGQGNYNEQFF. CDR3 nucleotides: TGTGCCACCAGTGATACGGGACAGGGCAACTACAATGAGCAGTTCTTC. The rearrangement uses TRBV24-1 and TRBJ2-1, with 9 positions matching TRBD1. The CDR3 covers 16 residues. Trimming removed 3 bases from V and 3 bases from J; junction bases left unmatched: 5. Germline values: CDR1 KGHDR, CDR2 SFDVKD.

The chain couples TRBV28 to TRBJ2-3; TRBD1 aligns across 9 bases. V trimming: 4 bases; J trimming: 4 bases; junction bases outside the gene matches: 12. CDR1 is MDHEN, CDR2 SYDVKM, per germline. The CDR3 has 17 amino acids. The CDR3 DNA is TGTGCCAGCAGTTCCCCCGGACAGGGGAAGTGGGCAGATACGCAGTATTTT. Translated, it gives CASSSPGQGKWADTQYF. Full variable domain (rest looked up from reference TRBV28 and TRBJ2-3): DVKVTQSSRYLVKRTGEKVFLECVQDMDHENMFWYRQDPGLGLRLIYFSYDVKMKEKGDIPEGYSVSREKKERFSLILESASTNQTSMYLCASSSPGQGKWADTQYFGPGTRLTVL.

CDR3 bases: TGTGCCAGCAGTTTAGGGGGGGATCAGCCCCAGCATTTT. Translated: CASSLGGDQPQHF. The J gene is TRBJ1-5, the V gene TRBV12-3 or TRBV12-4; possibly TRBD1 for D (5 bases). The V end lost 1 base, the J end lost 5 bases, and 6 bases lay between the germline ends. This CDR3 has 13 amino acids.

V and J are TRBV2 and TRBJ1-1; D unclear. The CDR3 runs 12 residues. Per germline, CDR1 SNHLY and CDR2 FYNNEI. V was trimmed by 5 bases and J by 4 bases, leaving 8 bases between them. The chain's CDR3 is CASSIYVTEAFF. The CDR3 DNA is TGTGCCAGCAGTATTTATGTCACTGAAGCTTTCTTT.

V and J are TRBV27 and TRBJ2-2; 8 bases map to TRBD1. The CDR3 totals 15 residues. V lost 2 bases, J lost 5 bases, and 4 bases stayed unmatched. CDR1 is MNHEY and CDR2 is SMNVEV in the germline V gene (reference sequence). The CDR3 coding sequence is TGTGCCAGCAGTTTAAAGGGACAGGCTACCGGGGAGCTGTTTTTT. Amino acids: CASSLKGQATGELFF.

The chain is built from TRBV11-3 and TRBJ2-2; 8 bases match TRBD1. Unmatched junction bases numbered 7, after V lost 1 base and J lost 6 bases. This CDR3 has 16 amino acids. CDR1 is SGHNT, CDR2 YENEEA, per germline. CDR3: CASSLGQGASAGELFF. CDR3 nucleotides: TGTGCCAGCAGCTTAGGTCAGGGGGCCTCAGCCGGGGAGCTGTTTTTT. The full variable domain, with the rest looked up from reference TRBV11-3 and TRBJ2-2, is EAGVVQSPRYKIIEKKQPVAFWCNPISGHNTLYWYLQNLGQGPELLIRYENEEAVDDSQLPKDRFSAERLKGVDSTLKIQPAELGDSAVYLCASSLGQGASAGELFFGEGSRLTVL.

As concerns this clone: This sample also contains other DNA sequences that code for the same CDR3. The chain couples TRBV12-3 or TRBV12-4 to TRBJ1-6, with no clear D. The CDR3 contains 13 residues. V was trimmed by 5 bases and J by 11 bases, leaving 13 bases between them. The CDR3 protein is CASSASSSPPLHF. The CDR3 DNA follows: TGTGCCAGCAGTGCTTCGTCCAGTCCACCCCTCCACTTT.

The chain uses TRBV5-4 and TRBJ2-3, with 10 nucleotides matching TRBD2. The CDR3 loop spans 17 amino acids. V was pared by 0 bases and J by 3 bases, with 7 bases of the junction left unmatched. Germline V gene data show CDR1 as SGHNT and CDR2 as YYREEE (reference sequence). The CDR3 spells CASSLGSGGGGTDTQYF. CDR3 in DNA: TGTGCCAGCAGCTTGGGGAGCGGGGGGGGTGGGACAGATACGCAGTATTTT.

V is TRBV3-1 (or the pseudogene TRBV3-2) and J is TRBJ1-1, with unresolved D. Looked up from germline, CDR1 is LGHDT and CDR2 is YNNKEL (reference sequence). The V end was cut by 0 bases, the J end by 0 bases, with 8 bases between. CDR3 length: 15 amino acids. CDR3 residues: CASSQEPGVNTEAFF. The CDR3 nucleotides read TGTGCCAGCAGCCAAGAACCGGGAGTGAACACTGAAGCTTTCTTT.

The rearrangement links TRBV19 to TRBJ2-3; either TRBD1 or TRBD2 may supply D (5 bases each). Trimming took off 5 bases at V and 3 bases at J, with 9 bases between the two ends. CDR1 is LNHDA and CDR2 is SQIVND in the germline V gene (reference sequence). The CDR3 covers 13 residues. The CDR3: CASSLGTTDTQYF. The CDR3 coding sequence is TGTGCCAGTAGTCTTGGGACGACAGATACGCAGTATTTT.

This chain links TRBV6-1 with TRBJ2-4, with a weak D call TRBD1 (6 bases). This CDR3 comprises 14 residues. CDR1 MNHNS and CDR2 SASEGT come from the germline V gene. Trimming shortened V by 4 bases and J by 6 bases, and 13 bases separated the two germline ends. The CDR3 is CASSVQGDRNIQYF. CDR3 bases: TGTGCCAGCAGTGTACAGGGTGATCGAAACATTCAGTACTTC.

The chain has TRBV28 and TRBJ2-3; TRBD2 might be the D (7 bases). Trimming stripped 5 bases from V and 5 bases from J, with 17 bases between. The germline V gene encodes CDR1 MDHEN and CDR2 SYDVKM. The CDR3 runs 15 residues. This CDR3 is CASSRFGGGQDTQYF. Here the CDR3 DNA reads TGTGCCAGCAGTCGTTTTGGGGGGGGCCAAGATACGCAGTATTTT.

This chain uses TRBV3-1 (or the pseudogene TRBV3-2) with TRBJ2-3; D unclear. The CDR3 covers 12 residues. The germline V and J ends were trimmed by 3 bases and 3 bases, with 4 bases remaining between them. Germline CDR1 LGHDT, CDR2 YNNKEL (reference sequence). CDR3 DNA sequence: TGTGCCAGCAGCCATCGTACAGATACGCAGTATTTT. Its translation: CASSHRTDTQYF.